The 18 T cell receptor beta chains given below trace back to one sample, sequenced in a study of yellow fever vaccine responses in identical twins. MiXCR was run by TCRdb on the RT-PCR reads, yielding one entry per CDR3 protein. The sample contains around 33,000 distinct CDR3 sequences, roughly three fifths of which appear only once. The material sequenced was T cells from blood (PBMCs), unsorted or a sorted subset (not recorded which), taken before or after yellow fever vaccination (not recorded which). These receptors originate from a woman younger than 35 who received the yellow fever vaccine.

The gene calls are TRBV11-2 and TRBJ2-7, with a possible D match to TRBD2 (5 bases). The CDR3 extends over 14 amino acids. Germline CDR1 SGHAT, CDR2 FQNNGV. V was clipped by 5 bases and J by 3 bases, with 14 bases between them. In DNA form, the CDR3 reads TGTGCCAGCAGCCTACTAGGAACCCTCTACGAGCAGTACGTC. Protein product: CASSLLGTLYEQYV.

This clonotype has more than one count but fewer than ten. V and J are TRBV2 and TRBJ2-7, with 11 nucleotides matching TRBD1. Trimming at V came to 4 bases and at J to 3 bases, leaving 5 bases not matched to a gene. CDR1 is SNHLY, CDR2 FYNNEI, per germline. The CDR3 is 15 amino acids. DNA of the CDR3: TGTGCCAGCAGTGTCCCGGGACAGGGGGGCTACGAGCAGTACTTC. The encoded protein is CASSVPGQGGYEQYF.

This clonotype has just a few counts. The chain is built from TRBV25-1 and TRBJ2-5; weak D call: TRBD1 (5 bases). CDR1 MGHDK and CDR2 SYGVNS come from the germline V gene. The ends were cut back, 3 bases at V and 3 bases at J, with 23 bases in the middle. The CDR3 has 18 amino acids. CDR3 amino acids: CASSEGRTSNPNKETQYF. In nucleotides, the CDR3 is TGTGCCAGCAGTGAGGGGCGGACCTCAAACCCGAACAAAGAGACCCAGTACTTC.

The chain couples TRBV19 to TRBJ2-1; D is ambiguous. Germline assignment: CDR1 LNHDA and CDR2 SQIVND (reference sequence). The CDR3 has 16 residues. V shed 3 bases and J shed 0 bases, with 12 bases lying between them. The CDR3 protein is CASSILGPSSYNEQFF. The CDR3 bases are TGTGCCAGTAGTATCCTCGGACCGAGCTCCTACAATGAGCAGTTCTTC. Variable domain in full (rest from reference TRBV19 and TRBJ2-1): DGGITQSPKYLFRKEGQNVTLSCEQNLNHDAMYWYRQDPGQGLRLIYYSQIVNDFQKGDIAEGYSVSREKKESFPLTVTSAQKNPTAFYLCASSILGPSSYNEQFFGPGTRLTVL.

This chain joins TRBV27 and TRBJ2-3; 13 bases are shared with TRBD2. Germline CDR1 MNHEY, CDR2 SMNVEV (reference sequence). The CDR3 spans 18 residues. V shed 7 bases and J 3 bases; nucleotides not matched to a gene: 13. CDR3 residues: CASILLGTSGKRTDTQYF. CDR3 in DNA: TGTGCCAGCATTCTATTAGGGACTAGCGGGAAAAGGACAGATACGCAGTATTTT.

This clonotype came up a few times. The rearrangement joins TRBV20-1 to TRBJ2-7; D is unclear. The germline CDR1 and CDR2 sequences are DFQATT and SNEGSKA (reference sequence). There are 12 residues in the CDR3. V was trimmed by 5 bases and J by 1 base, leaving 9 bases between them. CDR3 region: CSAYGRSYEQYV. In DNA, the CDR3 is TGCAGTGCTTACGGACGGTCCTACGAGCAGTACGTC.

A few counts support this clonotype. The rearrangement links TRBV3-1 to TRBJ2-7, with D hard to call. V lost 4 bases and J lost 4, with 8 bases in between. CDR3 length: 12 residues. Germline-derived CDR1 and CDR2 are LGHDT and YNNKEL (reference sequence). As DNA, the CDR3 is TGTGCCAGCAGCCTCTCCGGTTACGAGCAGTACTTC. Its protein is CASSLSGYEQYF.

Here the CDR3 reads CSARRLGVWDRGDENEQFF. The CDR3 region has the DNA TGCAGTGCTAGACGGCTCGGGGTCTGGGACAGGGGGGACGAGAATGAGCAGTTCTTC. The chain employs TRBV20-1 and TRBJ2-1; 11 bases match TRBD1. The CDR3 extends over 19 amino acids. Germline lookup yields CDR1 DFQATT and CDR2 SNEGSKA (reference sequence). The V and J ends lost 2 bases and 7 bases, in that order; junction bases with no gene match: 19.

This chain uses TRBV29-1 with TRBJ2-1, with 12 positions matching TRBD2. Germline-derived CDR1 and CDR2 are SQVTM and ANQGSEA. CDR3 length: 19 amino acids. V lost 3 bases to trimming and J lost 0 bases; unmatched junction nucleotides: 12. CDR3 nucleotides: TGCAGCGTTGACGGTAGAGGGCTAGCGGGAGGGTTCTCCTACAATGAGCAGTTCTTC. Translation: CSVDGRGLAGGFSYNEQFF.

This clonotype turned up a few times. The chain links TRBV28 to TRBJ1-5, with unresolved D. The CDR3 runs 14 residues. Germline V gene lookup returns CDR1 MDHEN and CDR2 SYDVKM. V was cut by 7 bases and J by 6 bases, with 16 bases left in between. The CDR3 bases are TGTGCCAGCATGTCTTCCCCCGGCGGTCAGCCCCAGCATTTT. Translating it yields CASMSSPGGQPQHF.

This chain joins TRBV20-1 and TRBJ2-7; D is perhaps TRBD1 or TRBD2 (5 bases each). V shed 1 base and J shed 2 bases, with 9 bases lying between them. Germline V gives CDR1 DFQATT, CDR2 SNEGSKA (reference sequence). The CDR3 is made up of 13 amino acids. The CDR3 DNA reads TGCAGTGCTAGAGCCGGGACCACCTACGAGCAGTACGTC. It encodes CSARAGTTYEQYV.

The rearrangement links TRBV20-1 to TRBJ2-7; 8 bases agree with TRBD2. This CDR3 region has 14 residues. Germline V gene sequence: CDR1 DFQATT, CDR2 SNEGSKA (reference sequence). The ends lost 1 base at V and 2 bases at J; junction bases unmatched: 4. The CDR3 loop reads CSARVLAGTYEQYF. The CDR3 DNA follows: TGCAGTGCTAGAGTCCTAGCGGGTACCTACGAGCAGTACTTC.

This clonotype was observed a few times. V gene TRBV12-3 or TRBV12-4 combines with J gene TRBJ2-3; D perhaps matches TRBD1 (5 bases). V lost 6 bases and J lost 2, with 12 bases in between. This CDR3 contains 14 residues. The CDR3 DNA follows: TGTGCCAGCAGCCGGACAAGCCTCACAGATACGCAGTATTTT. Amino acid sequence: CASSRTSLTDTQYF.

There are a few counts of this clonotype. The V and J genes are TRBV10-1 and TRBJ1-6; D call uncertain. The V gene's germline CDR1 is WNHNN and CDR2 SYGVQD (reference sequence). V lost 3 bases and J lost 5, with 2 bases in between. This CDR3 comprises 12 residues. The CDR3: CASSDNNSPLHF. For the CDR3, the DNA is TGCGCCAGCAGTGATAATAATTCACCCCTCCACTTT.

This clonotype has just a few counts. This chain joins TRBV29-1 and TRBJ2-5; unclear D gene. CDR1 and CDR2 from the germline V gene are SQVTM and ANQGSEA. CDR3 size: 12 residues. V was clipped by 4 bases and J by 5 bases, with 11 bases between them. The CDR3 DNA reads TGCAGCGTTGTGCCCAGATCGGAGACCCAGTACTTC. It yields the protein CSVVPRSETQYF.

The chain has TRBV29-1 and TRBJ2-5; 9 bases map to TRBD1. Germline V gene sequence: CDR1 SQVTM, CDR2 ANQGSEA. The CDR3 totals 12 residues. V shed 7 bases and J 4 bases; nucleotides not matched to a gene: 4. The CDR3 is CSATGGGETQYF. CDR3 in DNA: TGCAGCGCCACAGGGGGCGGAGAGACCCAGTACTTC.

This clonotype was detected only a few times. This CDR3 is CASSPLQTYEQYF. CDR3 nucleotide sequence: TGTGCCAGCTCACCTTTACAGACCTACGAGCAGTACTTC. The chain carries TRBV18 and TRBJ2-7, with D unresolved. The ends were cut back, 3 bases at V and 2 bases at J, with 8 bases in the middle. This CDR3 has 13 amino acids. CDR1 is KGHSH, CDR2 LQKENI, per germline.

DNA of the CDR3: TGTGCCAGCAGCTTAGAGTTACTGGCGGGAGGGCGAACGCAGTATTTT. This gives the protein CASSLELLAGGRTQYF. J is TRBJ2-3 and V is TRBV11-1; 9 bases agree with TRBD2. CDR1 SGHAT and CDR2 FQDESV come from the germline V gene (reference sequence). The CDR3 spans 16 residues. J was trimmed by 9 bases and V by 1 base; bases with no gene match: 11.